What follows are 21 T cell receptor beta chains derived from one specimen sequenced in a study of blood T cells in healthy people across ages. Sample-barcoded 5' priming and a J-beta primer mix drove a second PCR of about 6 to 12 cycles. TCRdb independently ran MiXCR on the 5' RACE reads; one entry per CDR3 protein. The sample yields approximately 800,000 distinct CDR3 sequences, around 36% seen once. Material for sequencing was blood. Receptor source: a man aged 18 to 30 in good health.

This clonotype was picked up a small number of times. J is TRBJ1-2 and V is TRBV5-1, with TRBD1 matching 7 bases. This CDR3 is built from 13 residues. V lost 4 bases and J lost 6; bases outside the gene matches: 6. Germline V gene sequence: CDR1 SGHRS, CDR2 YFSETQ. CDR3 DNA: TGCGCCAGCAGCCGCGGGACAGCCGATGGCTACACCTTC. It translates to CASSRGTADGYTF. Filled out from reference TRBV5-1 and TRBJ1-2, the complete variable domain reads KAGVTQTPRYLIKTRGQQVTLSCSPISGHRSVSWYQQTPGQGLQFLFEYFSETQRNKGNFPGRFSGRQFSNSRSEMNVSTLELGDSALYLCASSRGTADGYTFGSGTRLTVV.

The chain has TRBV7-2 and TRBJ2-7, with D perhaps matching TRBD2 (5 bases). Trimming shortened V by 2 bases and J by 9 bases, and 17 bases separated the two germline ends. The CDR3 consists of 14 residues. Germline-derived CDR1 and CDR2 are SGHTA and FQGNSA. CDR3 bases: TGTGCCAGCAGCTTACGGCCGGGGTCAGACGGGCAGTACTTC. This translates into CASSLRPGSDGQYF. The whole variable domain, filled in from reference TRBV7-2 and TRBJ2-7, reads GAGVSQSPSNKVTEKGKDVELRCDPISGHTALYWYRQSLGQGLEFLIYFQGNSAPDKSGLPSDRFSAERTGGSVSTLTIQRTQQEDSAVYLCASSLRPGSDGQYFGPGTRLTVT.

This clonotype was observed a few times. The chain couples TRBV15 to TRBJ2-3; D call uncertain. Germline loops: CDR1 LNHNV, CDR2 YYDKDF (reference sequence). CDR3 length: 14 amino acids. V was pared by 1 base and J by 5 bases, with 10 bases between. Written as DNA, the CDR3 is TGTGCCACCAGCAGAGTGGGCCCGATAGATACGCAGTATTTT. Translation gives CATSRVGPIDTQYF.

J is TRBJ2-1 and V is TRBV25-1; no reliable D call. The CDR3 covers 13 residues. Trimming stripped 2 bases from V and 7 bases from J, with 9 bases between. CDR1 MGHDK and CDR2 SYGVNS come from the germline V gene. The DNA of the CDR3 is TGTGCCAGCAGTGAAAACCTATTAAATGAGCAGTTCTTC. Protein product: CASSENLLNEQFF.

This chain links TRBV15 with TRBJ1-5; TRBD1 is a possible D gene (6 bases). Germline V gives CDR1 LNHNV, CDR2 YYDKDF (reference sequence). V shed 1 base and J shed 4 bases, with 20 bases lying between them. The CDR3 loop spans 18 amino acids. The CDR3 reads CATSRGGVGGNGNQPQHF. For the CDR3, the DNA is TGTGCCACCAGCAGAGGCGGGGTAGGGGGTAACGGGAATCAGCCCCAGCATTTT. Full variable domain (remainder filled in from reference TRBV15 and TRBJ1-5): DAMVIQNPRYQVTQFGKPVTLSCSQTLNHNVMYWYQQKSSQAPKLLFHYYDKDFNNEADTPDNFQSRRPNTSFCFLDIRSPGLGDTAMYLCATSRGGVGGNGNQPQHFGDGTRLSIL.

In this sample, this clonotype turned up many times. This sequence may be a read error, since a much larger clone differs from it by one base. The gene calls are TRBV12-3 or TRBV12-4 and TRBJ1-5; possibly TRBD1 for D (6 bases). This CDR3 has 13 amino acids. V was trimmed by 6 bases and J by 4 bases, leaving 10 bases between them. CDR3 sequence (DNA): TGTGCCAGCAGACGAGGGGGAAATCAGCCCCAGCATTTT. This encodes CASRRGGNQPQHF.

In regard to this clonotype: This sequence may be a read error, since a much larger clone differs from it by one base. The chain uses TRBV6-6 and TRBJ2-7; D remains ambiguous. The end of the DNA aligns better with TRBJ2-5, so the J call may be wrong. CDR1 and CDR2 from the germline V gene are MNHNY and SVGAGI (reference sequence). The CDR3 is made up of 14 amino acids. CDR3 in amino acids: CAGSYGLGQETQYF. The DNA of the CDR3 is TGTGCCGGCAGTTATGGTCTAGGGCAAGAGACCCAGTACTTC.

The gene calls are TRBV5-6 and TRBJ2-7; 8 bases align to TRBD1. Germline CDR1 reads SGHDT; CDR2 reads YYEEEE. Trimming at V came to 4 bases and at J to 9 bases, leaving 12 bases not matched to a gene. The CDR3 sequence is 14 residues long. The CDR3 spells CASSPSIRQGPQYF. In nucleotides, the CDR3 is TGTGCCAGCAGCCCGAGCATCCGACAGGGGCCGCAGTACTTC. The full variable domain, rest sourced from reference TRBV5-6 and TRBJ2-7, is DAGVTQSPTHLIKTRGQQVTLRCSPKSGHDTVSWYQQALGQGPQFIFQYYEEEERQRGNFPDRFSGHQFPNYSSELNVNALLLGDSALYLCASSPSIRQGPQYFGPGTRLTVT.

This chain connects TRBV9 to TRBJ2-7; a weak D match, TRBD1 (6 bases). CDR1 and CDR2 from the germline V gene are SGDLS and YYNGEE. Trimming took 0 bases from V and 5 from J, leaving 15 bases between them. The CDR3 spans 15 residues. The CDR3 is CASSVGLQGFHEQYF. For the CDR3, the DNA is TGTGCCAGCAGCGTAGGTTTGCAGGGGTTCCACGAGCAGTACTTC.

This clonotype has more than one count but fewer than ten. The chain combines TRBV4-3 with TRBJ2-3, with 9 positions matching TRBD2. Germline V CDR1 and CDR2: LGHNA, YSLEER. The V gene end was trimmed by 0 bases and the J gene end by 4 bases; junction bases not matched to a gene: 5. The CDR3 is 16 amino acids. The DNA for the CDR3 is TGCGCCAGCAGCCAAGAATCTAGCGGGGTGGCAGATACGCAGTATTTT. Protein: CASSQESSGVADTQYF.

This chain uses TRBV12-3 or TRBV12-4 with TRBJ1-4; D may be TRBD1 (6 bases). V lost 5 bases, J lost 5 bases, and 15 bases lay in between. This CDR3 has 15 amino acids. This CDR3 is CASSRTGGPNEKLFF. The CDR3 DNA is TGTGCCAGCAGTCGAACCGGGGGCCCCAATGAAAAACTGTTTTTT.

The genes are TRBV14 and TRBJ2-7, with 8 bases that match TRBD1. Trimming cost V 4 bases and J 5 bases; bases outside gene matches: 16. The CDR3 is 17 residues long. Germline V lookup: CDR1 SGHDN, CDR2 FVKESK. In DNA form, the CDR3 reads TGTGCCAGCAGCCGAAGAAGAACAGGGGGTGGGATGGACGAGCAGTACTTC. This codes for CASSRRRTGGGMDEQYF.

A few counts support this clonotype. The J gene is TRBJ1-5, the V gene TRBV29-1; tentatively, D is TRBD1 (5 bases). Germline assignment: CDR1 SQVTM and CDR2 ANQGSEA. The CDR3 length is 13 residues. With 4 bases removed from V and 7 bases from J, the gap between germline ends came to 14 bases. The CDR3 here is CSVARGTFQPQHF. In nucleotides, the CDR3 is TGCAGCGTTGCTAGGGGCACTTTCCAGCCCCAGCATTTT.

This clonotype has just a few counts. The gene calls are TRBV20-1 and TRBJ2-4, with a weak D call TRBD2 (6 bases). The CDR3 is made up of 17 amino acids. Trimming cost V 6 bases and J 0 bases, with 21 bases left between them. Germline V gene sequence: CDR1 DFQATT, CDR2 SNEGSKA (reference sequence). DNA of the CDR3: TGCAGTGCAAAGGTTGCCCCGGGAGACTTAGCCAAAAACATTCAGTACTTC. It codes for CSAKVAPGDLAKNIQYF.

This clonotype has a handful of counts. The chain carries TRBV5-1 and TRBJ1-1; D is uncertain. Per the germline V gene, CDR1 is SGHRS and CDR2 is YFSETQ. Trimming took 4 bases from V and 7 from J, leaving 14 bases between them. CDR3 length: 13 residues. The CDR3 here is CASSPIENGEAFF. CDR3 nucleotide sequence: TGCGCCAGCAGCCCGATTGAGAACGGTGAAGCTTTCTTT.

CDR3 DNA sequence: TGCGCCAGCAGAGCGGGACGGAGCTCCTACAATGAGCAGTACTTC. It codes for CASRAGRSSYNEQYF. V usage is TRBV5-1 and J usage is TRBJ2-1; 7 positions match TRBD2. The J call may be incorrect, as the DNA end agrees better with TRBJ2-7. The CDR3 sequence is 15 residues long. The germline V gene encodes CDR1 SGHRS and CDR2 YFSETQ.

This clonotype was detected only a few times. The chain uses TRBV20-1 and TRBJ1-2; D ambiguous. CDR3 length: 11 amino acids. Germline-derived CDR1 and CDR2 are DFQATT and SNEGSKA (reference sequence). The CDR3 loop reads CLCGEGQGYTF. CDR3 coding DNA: TGCCTATGCGGGGAGGGTCAGGGCTACACCTTC.

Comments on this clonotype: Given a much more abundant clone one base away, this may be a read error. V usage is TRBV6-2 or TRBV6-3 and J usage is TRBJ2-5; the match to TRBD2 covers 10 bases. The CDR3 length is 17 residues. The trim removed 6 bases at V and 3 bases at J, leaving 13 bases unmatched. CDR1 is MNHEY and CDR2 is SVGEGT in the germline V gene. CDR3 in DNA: TGTGCCAGCAGCCGACGACCGGGACTAGCGAGTGAAGAGACCCAGTACTTC. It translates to CASSRRPGLASEETQYF.

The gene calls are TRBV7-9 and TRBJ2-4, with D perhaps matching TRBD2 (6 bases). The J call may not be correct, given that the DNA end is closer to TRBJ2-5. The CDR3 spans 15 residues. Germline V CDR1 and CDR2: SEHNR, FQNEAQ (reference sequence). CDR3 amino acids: CASSFITSLQETQYF. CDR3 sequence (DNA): TGTGCCAGCAGCTTCATTACTAGCTTACAAGAGACCCAGTACTTC.

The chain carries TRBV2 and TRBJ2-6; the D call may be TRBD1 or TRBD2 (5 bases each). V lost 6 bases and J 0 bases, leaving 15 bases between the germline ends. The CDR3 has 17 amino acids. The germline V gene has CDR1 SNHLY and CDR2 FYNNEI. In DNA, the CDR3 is TGTGCCAGCAGATCCCGGGACCCTGGCTCTGGGGCCAACGTCCTGACTTTC. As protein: CASRSRDPGSGANVLTF.

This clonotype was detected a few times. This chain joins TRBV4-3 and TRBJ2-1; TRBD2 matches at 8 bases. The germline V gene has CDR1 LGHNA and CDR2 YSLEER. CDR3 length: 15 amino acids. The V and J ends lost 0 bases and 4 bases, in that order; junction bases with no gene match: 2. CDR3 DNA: TGCGCCAGCAGCCAAGACGGGACTAGATACAATGAGCAGTTCTTC. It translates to CASSQDGTRYNEQFF.